This TCR beta chain originates from a study of tumor-infiltrating lymphocytes in primary liver carcinoma. This clonotype was detected ten times or more. This CDR3 has 16 residues. CDR1 is MNHNY and CDR2 is SVGAGI in the germline V gene (reference sequence). The trim removed 6 bases at V and 3 bases at J, leaving 12 bases unmatched. RNA isolated from unsorted whole blood supplied the blood RNA, with germline DNA also extracted. Synthesis of TCR beta cDNA was carried out from 500 ng total RNA with a constant-region primer. ARM-PCR, slightly modified, supplied the TCR beta libraries through three nested multiplex PCR rounds. Researchers ran the first two PCR rounds for roughly 10 cycles each with TRBV1-TRBV30 forward primers and a C-beta reverse primer. Using its own MiXCR run on the multiplex PCR reads, TCRdb lists one record per CDR3 protein. The sample consists of 250,000 to 400,000 distinct CDR3 sequences, less than 75% of them appearing once.

What was sequenced was peripheral blood. The sequence was collected from a man aged 35 to 55 with primary liver carcinoma and hepatitis B virus infection. This chain joins TRBV6-6 and TRBJ2-7; 9 nucleotides agree with TRBD1. In DNA form, the CDR3 reads TGTGCCAGCAGCACCGCCCCGGACAGGGGTAACTACGAGCAGTACTTC. It specifies CASSTAPDRGNYEQYF.